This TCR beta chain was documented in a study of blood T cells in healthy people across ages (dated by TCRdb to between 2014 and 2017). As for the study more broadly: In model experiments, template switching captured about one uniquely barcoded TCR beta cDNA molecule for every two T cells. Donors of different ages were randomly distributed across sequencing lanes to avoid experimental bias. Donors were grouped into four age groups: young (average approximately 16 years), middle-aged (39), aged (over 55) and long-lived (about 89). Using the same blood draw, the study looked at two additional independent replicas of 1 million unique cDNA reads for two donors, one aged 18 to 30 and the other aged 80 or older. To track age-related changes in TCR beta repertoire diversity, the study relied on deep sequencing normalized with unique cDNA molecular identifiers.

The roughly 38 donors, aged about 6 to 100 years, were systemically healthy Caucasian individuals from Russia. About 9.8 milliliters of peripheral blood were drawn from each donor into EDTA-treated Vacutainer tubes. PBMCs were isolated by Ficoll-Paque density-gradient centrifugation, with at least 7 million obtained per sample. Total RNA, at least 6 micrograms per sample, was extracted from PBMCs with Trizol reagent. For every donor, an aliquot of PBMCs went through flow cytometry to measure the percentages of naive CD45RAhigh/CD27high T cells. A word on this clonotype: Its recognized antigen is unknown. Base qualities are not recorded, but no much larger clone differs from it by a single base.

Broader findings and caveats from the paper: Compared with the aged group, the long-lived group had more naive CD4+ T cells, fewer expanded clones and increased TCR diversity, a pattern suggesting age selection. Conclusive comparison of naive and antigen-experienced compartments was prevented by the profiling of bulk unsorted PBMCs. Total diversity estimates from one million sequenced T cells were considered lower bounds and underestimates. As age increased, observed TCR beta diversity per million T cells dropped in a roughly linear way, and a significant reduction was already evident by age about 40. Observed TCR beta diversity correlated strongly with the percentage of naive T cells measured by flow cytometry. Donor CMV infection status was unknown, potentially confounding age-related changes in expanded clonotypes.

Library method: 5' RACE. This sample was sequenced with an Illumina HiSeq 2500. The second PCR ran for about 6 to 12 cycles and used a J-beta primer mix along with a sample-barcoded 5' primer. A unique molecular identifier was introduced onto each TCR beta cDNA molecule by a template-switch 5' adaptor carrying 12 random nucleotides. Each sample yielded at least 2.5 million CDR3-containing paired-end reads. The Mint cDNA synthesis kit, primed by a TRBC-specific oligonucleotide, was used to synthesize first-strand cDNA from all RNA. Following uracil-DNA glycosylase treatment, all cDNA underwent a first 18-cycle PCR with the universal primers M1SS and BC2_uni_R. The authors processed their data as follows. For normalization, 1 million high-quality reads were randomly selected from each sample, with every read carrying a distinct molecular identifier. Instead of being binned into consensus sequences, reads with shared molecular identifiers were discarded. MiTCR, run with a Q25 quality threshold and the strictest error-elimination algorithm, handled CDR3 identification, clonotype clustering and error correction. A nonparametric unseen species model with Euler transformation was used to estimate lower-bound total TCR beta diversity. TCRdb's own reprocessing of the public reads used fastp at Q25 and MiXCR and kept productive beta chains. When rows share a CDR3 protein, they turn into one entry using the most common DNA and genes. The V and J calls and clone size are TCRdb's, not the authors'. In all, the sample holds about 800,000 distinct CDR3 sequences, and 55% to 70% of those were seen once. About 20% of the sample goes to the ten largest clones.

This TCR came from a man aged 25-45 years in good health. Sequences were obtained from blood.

CDR3 region: CSVVLGTFSRMSEQFF. The base sequence is TGCAGCGTTGTTTTGGGGACCTTCTCTCGTATGAGTGAGCAGTTCTTC. This chain is built from TRBV29-1 and TRBJ2-1; the D gene is possibly TRBD1 or TRBD2, with 5 bases matching each. CDR1 is given as SQVTM and CDR2 as ANQGSEA, both from the germline V gene. The CDR3 runs 16 residues from the cysteine to the phenylalanine. Left in the record is the CDR3 DNA by itself, 48 bases read in frame from the first base. The junction carries 25 bases between V and J, which are trimmed by 4 bases and 9 bases respectively.